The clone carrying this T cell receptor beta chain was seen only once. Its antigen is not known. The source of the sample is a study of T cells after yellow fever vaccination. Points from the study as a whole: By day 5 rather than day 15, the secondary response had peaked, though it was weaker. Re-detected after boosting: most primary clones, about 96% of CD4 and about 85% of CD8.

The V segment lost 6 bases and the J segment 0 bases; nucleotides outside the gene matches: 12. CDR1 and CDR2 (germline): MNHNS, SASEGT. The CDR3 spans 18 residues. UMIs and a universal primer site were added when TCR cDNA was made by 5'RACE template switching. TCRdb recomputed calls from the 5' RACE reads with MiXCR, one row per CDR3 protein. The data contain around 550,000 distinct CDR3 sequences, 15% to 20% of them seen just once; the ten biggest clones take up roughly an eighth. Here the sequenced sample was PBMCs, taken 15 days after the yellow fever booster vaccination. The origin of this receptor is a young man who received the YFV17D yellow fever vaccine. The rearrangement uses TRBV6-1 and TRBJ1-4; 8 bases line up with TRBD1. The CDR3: CASRRPGQVTATNEKLFF. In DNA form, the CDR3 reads TGTGCCAGCAGACGACCGGGACAGGTTACAGCAACTAATGAAAAACTGTTTTTT.